This TCR beta chain was profiled in a study of T cell responses to AZD1222 COVID-19 vaccine. With regard to this clone: Its antigen is still unknown.

Germline assignment: CDR1 SGHNT and CDR2 YYREEE (reference sequence). CDR3 length: 16 residues. The J segment lost 0 bases and the V segment lost 4 bases, leaving 9 bases of the junction unmatched. Some clones are missing from TCRdb's copy, which holds only in-frame ones; the method was immunoSEQ multiplex PCR. The data hold more than 85,000 clones, with 91% observed a single time. Study-wide results and limits: Scientists sampled the repertoires only once the peak T cell response had passed.

Here the sequenced sample was peripheral blood, taken on day 0 of AZD1222 vaccination. The J gene is TRBJ1-2, the V gene TRBV5-4; 7 nucleotides agree with TRBD1. This clonotype was obtained from an adult in good health. This CDR3 reads CASSRDRALANYGYTF. The CDR3 DNA is TGTGCCAGCAGCAGAGACAGGGCACTAGCTAACTATGGCTACACCTTC.